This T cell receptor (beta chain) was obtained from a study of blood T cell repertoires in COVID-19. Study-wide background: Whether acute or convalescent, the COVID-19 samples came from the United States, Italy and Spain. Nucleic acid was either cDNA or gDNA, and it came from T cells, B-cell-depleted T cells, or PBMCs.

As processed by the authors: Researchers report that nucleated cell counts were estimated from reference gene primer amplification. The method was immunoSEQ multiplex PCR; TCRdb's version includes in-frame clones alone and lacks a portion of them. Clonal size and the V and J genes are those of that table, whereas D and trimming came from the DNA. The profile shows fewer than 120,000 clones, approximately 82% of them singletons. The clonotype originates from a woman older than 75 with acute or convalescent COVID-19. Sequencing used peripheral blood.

CDR3 region: CASSSPSAGVGNQPQHF. The CDR3, as DNA: TGTGCCAGCAGTTCCCCCTCGGCCGGGGTAGGCAATCAGCCCCAGCATTTT. The chain joins TRBV27 to TRBJ1-5; no clear D gene. The CDR3 sequence is 17 residues long. Germline loops: CDR1 MNHEY, CDR2 SMNVEV (reference sequence). V was trimmed by 4 bases and J by 2 bases, leaving 18 bases between them.